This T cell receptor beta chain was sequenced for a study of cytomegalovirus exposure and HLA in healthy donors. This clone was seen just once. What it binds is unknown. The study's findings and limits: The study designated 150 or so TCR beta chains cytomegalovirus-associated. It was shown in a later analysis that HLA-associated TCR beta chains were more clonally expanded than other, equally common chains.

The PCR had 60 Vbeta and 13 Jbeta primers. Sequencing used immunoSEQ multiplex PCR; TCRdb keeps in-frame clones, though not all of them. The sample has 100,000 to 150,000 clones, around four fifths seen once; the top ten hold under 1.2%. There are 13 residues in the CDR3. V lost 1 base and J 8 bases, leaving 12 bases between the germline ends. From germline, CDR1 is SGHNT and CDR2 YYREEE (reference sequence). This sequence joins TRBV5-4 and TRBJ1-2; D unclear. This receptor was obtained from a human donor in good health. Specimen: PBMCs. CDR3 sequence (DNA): TGTGCCAGCAGCTTGCTGCGGGGTACCGGCTACACCTTC. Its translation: CASSLLRGTGYTF.